This TCR beta chain came from a study of cytomegalovirus exposure and HLA in healthy donors. Study-wide findings and caveats: Later analysis associated a missense DCLRE1C variant with TCR beta V- and J-gene trimming. CMV serostatus stood as the only immune exposure information on hand. Excluded: some indistinguishable V segments such as TRBV6-2 and TRBV6-3.

The PCR made use of 60 Vbeta and 13 Jbeta primers. TCRdb keeps only in-frame clones here, not all; method: immunoSEQ multiplex PCR. The sample records 140,000 to 150,000 clones, about 73% being singletons. Per germline, CDR1 SNHLY and CDR2 FYNNEI. The CDR3 loop spans 13 amino acids. With 11 bases removed from V and 2 bases from J, the gap between germline ends came to 14 bases. Notes on this clone: Its antigen is still unknown.

V gene TRBV2 combines with J gene TRBJ2-3, with a possible D match to TRBD2 (5 bases). The source of this sequence is a man between 40 and 49 years old in good health and CMV-seropositive. Sequencing used PBMCs. CDR3 amino acids: CAGSGDYTDTQYF. The DNA of the CDR3 is TGTGCCGGAAGCGGAGACTACACAGATACGCAGTATTTT.